A single T cell receptor beta chain is shown here with its context. Trimming left V 6 bases short and J 1 base short, with 9 bases between. CDR1 is MNHNS and CDR2 is SASEGT in the germline V gene. The CDR3 is 13 amino acids. This entry comes from a study of cytomegalovirus exposure and HLA in healthy donors. The PCR contained 60 Vbeta and 13 Jbeta primers. The repertoire was sequenced with immunoSEQ multiplex PCR; TCRdb's copy has only in-frame clones and lacks some. This table holds approximately 100,000 clones, around four fifths found once. This sequence was found in a middle-aged man in good health and CMV-seronegative. The chain links TRBV6-1 to TRBJ1-1; D unclear. Sample: PBMCs. The CDR3 DNA sequence: TGTGCCAGCAGCCCCCGGAGGAACACTGAAGCTTTCTTT. Translating gives CASSPRRNTEAFF.